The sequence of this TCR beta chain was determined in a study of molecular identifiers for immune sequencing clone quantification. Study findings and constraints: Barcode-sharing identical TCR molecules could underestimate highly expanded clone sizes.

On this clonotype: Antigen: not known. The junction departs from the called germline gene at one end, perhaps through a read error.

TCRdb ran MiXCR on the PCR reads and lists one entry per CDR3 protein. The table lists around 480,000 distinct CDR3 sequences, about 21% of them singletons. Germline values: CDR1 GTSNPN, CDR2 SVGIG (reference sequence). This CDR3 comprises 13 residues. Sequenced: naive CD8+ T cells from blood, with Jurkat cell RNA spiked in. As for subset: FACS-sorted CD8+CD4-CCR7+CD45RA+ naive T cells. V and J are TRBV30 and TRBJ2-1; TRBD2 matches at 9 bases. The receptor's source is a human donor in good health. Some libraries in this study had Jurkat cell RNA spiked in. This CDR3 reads CAWDLAGINGQFF. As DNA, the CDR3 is TGTGCCTGGGATCTAGCGGGGATCAATGGGCAGTTCTTC.